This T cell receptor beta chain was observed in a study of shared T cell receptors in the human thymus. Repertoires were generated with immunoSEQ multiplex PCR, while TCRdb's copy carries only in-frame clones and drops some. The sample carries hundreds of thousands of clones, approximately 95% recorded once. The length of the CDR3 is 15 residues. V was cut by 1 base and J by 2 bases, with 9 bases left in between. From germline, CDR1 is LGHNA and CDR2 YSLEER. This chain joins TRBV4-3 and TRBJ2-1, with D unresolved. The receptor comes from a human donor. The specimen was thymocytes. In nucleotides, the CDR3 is TGCGCCAGCAGCCAAGGGTTGGGAACCTACAATGAGCAGTTCTTC. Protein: CASSQGLGTYNEQFF.